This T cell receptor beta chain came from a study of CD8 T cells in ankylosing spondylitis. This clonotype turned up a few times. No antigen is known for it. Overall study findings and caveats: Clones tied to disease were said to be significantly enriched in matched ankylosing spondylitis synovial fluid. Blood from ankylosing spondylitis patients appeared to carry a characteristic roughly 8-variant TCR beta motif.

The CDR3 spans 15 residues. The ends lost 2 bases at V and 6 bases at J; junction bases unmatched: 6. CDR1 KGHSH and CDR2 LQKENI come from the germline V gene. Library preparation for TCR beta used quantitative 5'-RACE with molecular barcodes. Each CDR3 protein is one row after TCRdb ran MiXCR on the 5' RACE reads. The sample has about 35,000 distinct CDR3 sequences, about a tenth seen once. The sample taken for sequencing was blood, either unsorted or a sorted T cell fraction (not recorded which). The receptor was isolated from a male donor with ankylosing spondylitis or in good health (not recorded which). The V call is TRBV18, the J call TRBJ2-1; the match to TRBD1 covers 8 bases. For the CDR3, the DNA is TGTGCCAGCTCACCAGATCAGGGGGCGCTCAATGAGCAGTTCTTC. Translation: CASSPDQGALNEQFF.